Below are 8 T cell receptor beta chains sequenced from a single sample in a study of shared clonotypes between healthy human individuals (TCRdb year 2020). The library was made by the immunoSEQ multiplex PCR assay. Entries here come from immuneACCESS through TCRdb and include only in-frame sequences with V and J called. Some clones fail to appear in such tables; in the studies checked, an unresolved V gene covers under half of the shortfall, and the cause of the remainder is unknown. Counted in this sample were around 750,000 clones; approximately 79% of them appeared once. 1.5% to 2% of the sample lies in the top ten. Sequenced sample: memory CD4+ T cells sorted from blood. Reading the label with the study, this specimen's cell subset or site is: CD45RA-negative fraction. The receptors come from a woman in her twenties or thirties in good health.

This clone was seen many times. The chain uses TRBV19 and TRBJ1-4, with a tentative D call TRBD1 (6 bases). V was pared by 11 bases and J by 5 bases, with 15 bases between. The CDR3 runs to 13 residues. Germline V gives CDR1 LNHDA, CDR2 SQIVND (reference sequence). The chain's CDR3 is CAVQGAINEKLFF. The CDR3 DNA is TGTGCCGTACAGGGCGCGATCAATGAAAAACTGTTTTTT.

Comments on this clone: Other DNA sequences from this sample encode an identical CDR3 as well. The rearrangement joins TRBV28 to TRBJ2-7; D is unclear. Germline V gene sequence: CDR1 MDHEN, CDR2 SYDVKM. The V and J ends lost 7 bases and 1 base respectively, with 8 bases between them. This CDR3 comprises 12 residues. The CDR3 region is CASTSRSYEQYF. The DNA of the CDR3 is TGTGCCAGCACCAGTCGATCCTACGAGCAGTACTTC. Full variable domain (outside the CDR3, taken from reference TRBV28 and TRBJ2-7): DVKVTQSSRYLVKRTGEKVFLECVQDMDHENMFWYRQDPGLGLRLIYFSYDVKMKEKGDIPEGYSVSREKKERFSLILESASTNQTSMYLCASTSRSYEQYFGPGTRLTVT.

Points on this clone: Relative to the germline gene, one junction end is altered; a read error may explain this. The J gene is TRBJ2-6, the V gene TRBV7-2; D uncertain. The CDR3 sequence is 15 residues long. Germline V gives CDR1 SGHTA, CDR2 FQGNSA. For the CDR3, the DNA is TGTGCCAGCAGCTCCGGACCACCTGGTGCCAACGTCCTGACTTTC. Translation gives CASSSGPPGANVLTF.

V gene TRBV7-2 combines with J gene TRBJ2-7, with 10 bases aligning to TRBD1. Germline V CDR1 and CDR2: SGHTA, FQGNSA. After removal of 2 bases from V and 0 bases from J, the junction contained 10 bases not matched to a gene. CDR3 length: 18 residues. Written as DNA, the CDR3 is TGTGCCAGCAGCTTAAGGGCGGGGGGACAGGGGAACTCCTACGAGCAGTACTTC. It encodes CASSLRAGGQGNSYEQYF.

This clone has a handful of counts. This chain uses TRBV7-9 with TRBJ2-7; D may be TRBD1 (6 bases). V was cut by 6 bases and J by 5 bases, with 17 bases left in between. The germline CDR1 and CDR2 sequences are SEHNR and FQNEAQ (reference sequence). The CDR3 spans 14 residues. The CDR3 DNA reads as TGTGCCAGCAGATCGCCGGGACATACGGACGAGCAGTACTTC. This codes for CASRSPGHTDEQYF.

The chain couples TRBV20-1 to TRBJ2-1; possibly TRBD1 or TRBD2 for D (6 bases each). The V gene's germline CDR1 is DFQATT and CDR2 SNEGSKA (reference sequence). V was cut by 7 bases and J by 6 bases, with 10 bases left in between. The CDR3 spans 11 residues. The CDR3 nucleotides read TGCAGTGTTGGGGGGCTCAATGAGCAGTTCTTC. Its protein product is CSVGGLNEQFF.

J is TRBJ2-5 and V is TRBV7-3, with no clear D. The CDR3 loop spans 15 amino acids. Trimming cost V 1 base and J 5 bases, with 14 bases left between them. In germline, CDR1 is SGHTA, CDR2 FQGTGA. The CDR3: CASSLIGDRRETQYF. The CDR3 nucleotides read TGTGCCAGCAGCTTAATTGGGGATAGACGGGAGACCCAGTACTTC.

This clone was observed a single time. V gene TRBV19 combines with J gene TRBJ1-1; the match to TRBD1 covers 8 bases. J lost 3 bases, V lost 8 bases, and 8 bases had no gene match. In germline, CDR1 is LNHDA, CDR2 SQIVND (reference sequence). This CDR3 has 14 amino acids. The chain's CDR3 is CASRAYRGYTEAFF. As DNA, the CDR3 is TGTGCCAGTCGGGCGTACAGGGGGTACACTGAAGCTTTCTTT.